The 32 T cell receptor beta chains listed next were all sequenced from one sample in a study of T cells in Graves' hyperthyroidism and ophthalmopathy. The investigators amplified TCR beta CDR3 regions from RNA transcripts. The study used the HTBI primer set for a first-round RT-PCR of the TCR CDR3. TCRdb itself ran the multiplex PCR reads through MiXCR, one entry per CDR3 protein. The data show about 420,000 distinct CDR3 sequences, approximately 14% seen once. Sequencing input: blood. All receptors come from a woman aged 18 to 35 with Graves' hyperthyroidism.

This clonotype was counted at least ten times. The chain uses TRBV18 and TRBJ1-5, with no clear D. The CDR3 extends over 13 amino acids. CDR1 KGHSH and CDR2 LQKENI come from the germline V gene. The V end was cut by 3 bases, the J end by 5 bases, with 8 bases between. CDR3 sequence reads: CASSPTEDQPQHF. CDR3 in DNA: TGTGCCAGCTCACCCACAGAGGATCAGCCCCAGCATTTT.

This clonotype has only a few counts. The CDR3 DNA reads as TGTGCCAGTAGTGGGGGACTAGACTCCTACAATGAGCAGTTCTTC. It translates to CASSGGLDSYNEQFF. The rearrangement joins TRBV19 to TRBJ2-1; 8 positions agree with TRBD2. The germline CDR1 and CDR2 sequences are LNHDA and SQIVND (reference sequence). The V and J ends lost 5 bases and 0 bases, in that order; junction bases with no gene match: 3. The CDR3 runs 15 residues.

This clonotype came up a few times. The V gene is TRBV19, the J gene TRBJ1-6; 7 bases fit TRBD1. Germline CDR1 LNHDA, CDR2 SQIVND (reference sequence). The ends lost 6 bases at V and 7 bases at J; junction bases unmatched: 3. The CDR3 consists of 13 residues. The CDR3 nucleotides are TGTGCCAGTAGGAAGGGGGCAAATTCACCCCTCCACTTT. It yields the protein CASRKGANSPLHF.

This clonotype was recorded many times. The V call is TRBV4-2, the J call TRBJ1-2; TRBD1 might be the D (6 bases). CDR3 length: 16 residues. V lost 0 bases, J lost 9 bases, and 20 bases lay in between. Germline CDR1 reads LGHNA; CDR2 reads YNFKEQ. CDR3 sequence: CASSQDRQGILVRYTF. The DNA for the CDR3 is TGTGCCAGCAGCCAAGATCGTCAGGGGATCTTAGTCCGCTACACCTTC.

This clonotype was recorded at least ten times. The chain has TRBV7-9 and TRBJ2-7; D ambiguous. Trimming shortened V by 3 bases and J by 5 bases, and 8 bases separated the two germline ends. The CDR3 spans 12 residues. Germline loops: CDR1 SEHNR, CDR2 FQNEAQ (reference sequence). The CDR3 is CASSFTPNEQYF. In nucleotides, the CDR3 is TGTGCCAGCAGCTTCACCCCCAACGAGCAGTACTTC.

This clonotype occurred many times. V gene TRBV4-1 combines with J gene TRBJ2-7, with D possibly matching TRBD2 (5 bases). The germline CDR1 and CDR2 sequences are MGHRA and YSYEKL. V dropped 1 base and J dropped 0 bases, with 10 bases sitting between them. The CDR3 length is 15 residues. CDR3: CASSQAAGSSYEQYF. The CDR3 DNA sequence: TGCGCCAGCAGCCAAGCGGCGGGTAGCTCCTACGAGCAGTACTTC.

This clonotype was counted many times. V is TRBV28 and J is TRBJ2-2; TRBD2 might be the D (6 bases). This CDR3 is 16 amino acids long. Germline V gene data show CDR1 as MDHEN and CDR2 as SYDVKM. Trimming took off 1 base at V and 4 bases at J, with 13 bases between the two ends. The CDR3 spells CASSLFGRGGTGELFF. The DNA for the CDR3 is TGTGCCAGCAGTTTATTCGGGCGGGGAGGCACCGGGGAGCTGTTTTTT.

This clonotype was recorded many times. The V call is TRBV20-1, the J call TRBJ1-4, with 11 bases lining up with TRBD1. After removal of 1 base from V and 5 bases from J, the junction contained 3 bases not matched to a gene. In germline, CDR1 is DFQATT, CDR2 SNEGSKA (reference sequence). The CDR3 totals 15 residues. CDR3 sequence (DNA): TGCAGTGCTAGAGGGACAGGGGGCCGAAATGAAAAACTGTTTTTT. Encoded protein: CSARGTGGRNEKLFF.

The sample holds many counts of this clonotype. The V gene is TRBV12-3 or TRBV12-4, the J gene TRBJ2-7; the D gene is possibly TRBD1 (6 bases). Trimming took 2 bases from V and 7 from J, leaving 15 bases between them. The CDR3 extends over 14 amino acids. The CDR3 coding sequence is TGTGCCAGCAGTTTAATGTCAGGGGCCAGGGAGCAGTACTTC. Its translation: CASSLMSGAREQYF.

This clonotype was detected a few times. V gene TRBV5-6 combines with J gene TRBJ2-7, with 12 bases lining up with TRBD2. CDR3 length: 21 residues. Germline values: CDR1 SGHDT, CDR2 YYEEEE. V lost 4 bases, J lost 7 bases, and 27 bases stayed unmatched. The CDR3 loop is CASSTRQGASSSGRALGEQYF. The CDR3 DNA reads as TGTGCCAGCAGCACCAGACAGGGGGCTTCGTCTAGCGGGAGGGCCTTAGGGGAGCAGTACTTC.

This clonotype was detected many times. The rearrangement uses TRBV5-1 and TRBJ2-1, with D maybe TRBD2 (7 bases). There are 13 residues in the CDR3. Germline-derived CDR1 and CDR2 are SGHRS and YFSETQ. The V gene lost 4 bases and the J gene lost 6 bases, with 11 bases spanning the gap. The CDR3 DNA sequence: TGCGCCAGCAGCGCTCGGGGGGCCAATGAGCAGTTCTTC. This sequence encodes CASSARGANEQFF.

A single count supports this clonotype. A single base separates this from a much larger clone, so it may be a read error. The J gene is TRBJ2-3, the V gene TRBV20-1; the D gene is possibly TRBD2 (6 bases). Between the trimmed V and J ends, which lost 3 bases and 2 bases, there was a span of 12 bases. The CDR3 covers 14 residues. Germline V CDR1 and CDR2: DFQATT, SNEGSKA (reference sequence). CDR3 nucleotides: TGCAGTGCTAGCCCTAGCGTGAACACAGATACGCAGTATTTT. Its protein product is CSASPSVNTDTQYF.

In its sample, this clonotype was seen a few times. The chain employs TRBV20-1 and TRBJ2-7; possibly TRBD2 for D (5 bases). CDR3 length: 13 amino acids. Germline CDR1 is DFQATT and CDR2 is SNEGSKA (reference sequence). The V and J ends lost 2 bases and 4 bases respectively, with 12 bases between them. This chain's CDR3 is CSARKLGLYEQYF. The CDR3 nucleotides read TGCAGTGCTAGAAAACTAGGTTTATACGAGCAGTACTTC.

The J gene is TRBJ2-7, the V gene TRBV20-1; 8 nucleotides line up with TRBD2. Germline CDR1 is DFQATT and CDR2 is SNEGSKA (reference sequence). Trimming took 6 bases from V and 3 from J; bases not matched to a gene: 19. This CDR3 has 17 residues. This CDR3 is CSAQDPGSGSLIYEQYF. The CDR3 bases are TGCAGTGCCCAAGACCCCGGAAGCGGGAGCCTAATCTACGAGCAGTACTTC.

This clonotype was recorded at least ten times. The rearrangement uses TRBV10-1 and TRBJ2-1, with 10 bases lining up with TRBD2. Germline V CDR1 and CDR2: WNHNN, SYGVQD (reference sequence). With 7 bases clipped from V and 7 bases from J, the junction kept 13 bases outside the gene matches. This CDR3 region has 16 residues. The CDR3, as DNA: TGCGCCAGCACTATACCGGGACTAGCGCACTTTAATGAGCAGTTCTTC. Protein product: CASTIPGLAHFNEQFF.

The chain links TRBV20-1 to TRBJ1-2, with 7 nucleotides matching TRBD1. V was clipped by 3 bases and J by 2 bases; unmatched bases: 3. The CDR3 is 13 amino acids. Germline-derived CDR1 and CDR2 are DFQATT and SNEGSKA (reference sequence). The CDR3 spells CSASQGQNYGYTF. CDR3 bases: TGCAGTGCTAGCCAGGGACAGAACTATGGCTACACCTTC.

In its sample, this clonotype was seen a few times. The genes are TRBV19 and TRBJ2-3; D gene unclear. The V gene's germline CDR1 is LNHDA and CDR2 SQIVND (reference sequence). CDR3 size: 14 residues. Trimming removed 3 bases from V and 3 bases from J, with 10 bases in between. The CDR3 protein is CASSMSRLTDTQYF. The CDR3 coding sequence is TGTGCCAGTAGTATGAGCAGGTTGACAGATACGCAGTATTTT.

The V and J genes are TRBV13 and TRBJ2-7; no clear D gene. The ends were cut back, 6 bases at V and 0 bases at J, with 12 bases in the middle. The germline V gene has CDR1 PRHDT and CDR2 FYEKMQ (reference sequence). The CDR3 consists of 14 residues. This chain's CDR3 is CASRRLGSSYEQYF. The CDR3, as DNA: TGTGCCAGCAGGCGGCTAGGTAGCTCCTACGAGCAGTACTTC. The whole variable domain, filled in from reference TRBV13 and TRBJ2-7, reads AAGVIQSPRHLIKEKRETATLKCYPIPRHDTVYWYQQGPGQDPQFLISFYEKMQSDKGSIPDRFSAQQFSDYHSELNMSSLELGDSALYFCASRRLGSSYEQYFGPGTRLTVT.

Ten or more counts support this clonotype. This sequence joins TRBV5-1 and TRBJ1-2; 7 nucleotides align to TRBD1. The germline V gene has CDR1 SGHRS and CDR2 YFSETQ. CDR3 length: 13 amino acids. Trimming cost V 3 bases and J 3 bases; bases outside gene matches: 2. CDR3 residues: CASSSGQYYGYTF. The CDR3 DNA sequence: TGCGCCAGCAGCTCGGGACAGTACTATGGCTACACCTTC.

With regard to this clonotype: It may be a read error: a sequence one base away is much more abundant. The chain carries TRBV19 and TRBJ1-6; D gene ambiguous. Trimming took 4 bases from V and 7 from J, leaving 8 bases between them. The CDR3 totals 13 residues. The germline V gene encodes CDR1 LNHDA and CDR2 SQIVND (reference sequence). The CDR3 sequence is CASSSEINSPLHF. Written as DNA, the CDR3 is TGTGCCAGTAGTAGCGAGATCAATTCACCCCTCCACTTT.

This clonotype was seen at least ten times. The chain links TRBV27 to TRBJ1-2; D is perhaps TRBD1 (5 bases). In germline, CDR1 is MNHEY, CDR2 SMNVEV (reference sequence). This CDR3 region has 15 residues. The V end lost 1 base, the J end lost 3 bases, and 12 bases lay between the germline ends. The CDR3 protein is CASSLFWGTDYGYTF. The CDR3 DNA follows: TGTGCCAGCAGTTTATTCTGGGGGACCGACTATGGCTACACCTTC.

This clonotype was counted once. The chain joins TRBV29-1 to TRBJ2-2; 11 nucleotides agree with TRBD2. With 6 bases clipped from V and 6 bases from J, the junction kept 9 bases outside the gene matches. Germline values: CDR1 SQVTM, CDR2 ANQGSEA. CDR3 size: 15 residues. This CDR3 is CSVRTSGYRPGELFF. The CDR3 DNA is TGCAGCGTCAGGACTAGCGGGTATAGGCCCGGGGAGCTGTTTTTT.

This clonotype was picked up many times. The chain combines TRBV7-9 with TRBJ2-7, with 8 bases identical to TRBD2. Trimming took 3 bases from V and 5 from J; bases not matched to a gene: 9. CDR1 and CDR2 from the germline V gene are SEHNR and FQNEAQ (reference sequence). The CDR3 is 15 residues long. CDR3 DNA: TGTGCCAGCAGCTTGGGCGGCGGGGGGCAGGACGAGCAGTACTTC. Translation: CASSLGGGGQDEQYF.

This clonotype has just a few counts. The genes are TRBV19 and TRBJ1-5; the D is unclear. CDR1 is LNHDA, CDR2 SQIVND, per germline (reference sequence). The CDR3 loop spans 13 amino acids. V lost 5 bases to trimming and J lost 10 bases, with 15 bases between them. The CDR3 DNA reads TGTGCCAGTAGTCCGTCAGGCAGTTCTCCCCAGCATTTT. It codes for CASSPSGSSPQHF. The full variable domain, completed using reference TRBV19 and TRBJ1-5, is DGGITQSPKYLFRKEGQNVTLSCEQNLNHDAMYWYRQDPGQGLRLIYYSQIVNDFQKGDIAEGYSVSREKKESFPLTVTSAQKNPTAFYLCASSPSGSSPQHFGDGTRLSIL.

Ten or more counts support this clonotype. CDR3 protein: CAWSVGGGGEKLFF. CDR3 in DNA: TGTGCCTGGAGTGTAGGGGGTGGGGGCGAAAAACTGTTTTTT. The chain has TRBV30 and TRBJ1-4, with a possible D match to TRBD1 (6 bases). This CDR3 region has 14 residues. The V gene's germline CDR1 is GTSNPN and CDR2 SVGIG (reference sequence). Deletions cut 0 bases from V and 8 bases from J, with 13 bases between.

With regard to this clonotype: Its ends do not fully match the called genes, so a read error is possible. V and J are TRBV6-1 and TRBJ1-2; D is possibly TRBD1 (6 bases). Germline loops: CDR1 MNHNS, CDR2 SASEGT. CDR3 length: 13 amino acids. In DNA, the CDR3 is TGTGCCGGCAGTGAACAGGGCGTGGGGGGCTGCACCTTC. Translating gives CAGSEQGVGGCTF.

The chain has TRBV9 and TRBJ2-1; TRBD1 matches 8 bases. This CDR3 is built from 15 residues. Germline values: CDR1 SGDLS, CDR2 YYNGEE. V trimming: 0 bases; J trimming: 4 bases; junction bases outside the gene matches: 3. The CDR3 here is CASSVGQGPYNEQFF. In nucleotides, the CDR3 is TGTGCCAGCAGCGTAGGACAGGGGCCGTACAATGAGCAGTTCTTC. Full variable domain (missing parts from reference TRBV9 and TRBJ2-1): DSGVTQTPKHLITATGQRVTLRCSPRSGDLSVYWYQQSLDQGLQFLIQYYNGEERAKGNILERFSAQQFPDLHSELNLSSLELGDSALYFCASSVGQGPYNEQFFGPGTRLTVL.

This clonotype has more than one count but fewer than ten. This rearrangement joins TRBV4-1 to TRBJ2-1; tentative D call: TRBD2 (5 bases). The germline V gene encodes CDR1 MGHRA and CDR2 YSYEKL. The CDR3 runs 21 residues. V dropped 4 bases and J dropped 3 bases, with 31 bases sitting between them. The chain's CDR3 is CASSLFLALQTLGEVYNEQFF. The CDR3 DNA sequence: TGCGCCAGCAGCCTGTTCCTAGCTCTTCAGACGCTAGGAGAGGTCTACAATGAGCAGTTCTTC.

This clonotype was observed a few times. CDR3 amino acids: CASSSGQTVGLETF. The CDR3 DNA reads as TGTGCCAGCAGCTCCGGACAGACCGTGGGGCTAGAGACCTTC. The chain links TRBV5-6 to TRBJ1-2; a weak D match, TRBD1 (6 bases). Germline assignment: CDR1 SGHDT and CDR2 YYEEEE. V shed 3 bases and J shed 14 bases, with 23 bases lying between them. CDR3 length: 14 residues. The full variable domain, completed using reference TRBV5-6 and TRBJ1-2, is DAGVTQSPTHLIKTRGQQVTLRCSPKSGHDTVSWYQQALGQGPQFIFQYYEEEERQRGNFPDRFSGHQFPNYSSELNVNALLLGDSALYLCASSSGQTVGLETFGSGTRLTVV.

The chain is built from TRBV20-1 and TRBJ2-3; 9 positions agree with TRBD2. This CDR3 contains 16 residues. Germline CDR1 and CDR2: DFQATT and SNEGSKA (reference sequence). J was trimmed by 1 base and V by 6 bases; bases with no gene match: 11. CDR3 residues: CSAPLTSGSGTDTQYF. CDR3 sequence (DNA): TGCAGTGCCCCACTTACTAGCGGGTCTGGCACAGATACGCAGTATTTT.

This clonotype has only a few counts. The chain recombines TRBV2 with TRBJ1-2; possibly TRBD1 for D (6 bases). This CDR3 is built from 14 residues. Trimming left V 6 bases short and J 4 bases short, with 15 bases between. Per germline, CDR1 SNHLY and CDR2 FYNNEI. The CDR3 region has the DNA TGTGCCAGCAGGGGGGCAGGGTGGACCTATGGCTACACCTTC. Translated, it gives CASRGAGWTYGYTF.

V gene TRBV28 combines with J gene TRBJ2-5, with a possible D match to TRBD2 (7 bases). CDR3 length: 16 residues. Germline V gene lookup returns CDR1 MDHEN and CDR2 SYDVKM. Trimming removed 6 bases at V and 5 bases at J, with 22 bases between. CDR3 residues: CASSSLESGGRETQYF. CDR3 DNA sequence: TGTGCCAGCAGCTCCTTGGAGTCGGGGGGCAGGGAGACCCAGTACTTC.